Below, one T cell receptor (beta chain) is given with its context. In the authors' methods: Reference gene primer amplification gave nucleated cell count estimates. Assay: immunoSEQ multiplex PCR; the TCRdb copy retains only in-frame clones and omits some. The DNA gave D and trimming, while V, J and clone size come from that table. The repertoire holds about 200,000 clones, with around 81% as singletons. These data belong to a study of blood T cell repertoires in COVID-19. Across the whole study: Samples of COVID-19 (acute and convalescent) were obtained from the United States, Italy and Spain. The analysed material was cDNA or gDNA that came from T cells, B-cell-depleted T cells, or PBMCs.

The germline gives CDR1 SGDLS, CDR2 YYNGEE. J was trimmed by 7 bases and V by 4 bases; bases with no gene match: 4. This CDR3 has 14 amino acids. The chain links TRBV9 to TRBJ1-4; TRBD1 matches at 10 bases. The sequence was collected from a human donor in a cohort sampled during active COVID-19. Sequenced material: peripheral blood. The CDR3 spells CASSPRQGAEKLFF. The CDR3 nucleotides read TGTGCCAGCAGCCCCCGACAGGGGGCTGAAAAACTGTTTTTT.